Detailed here is one T cell receptor (beta chain). Its antigen is still unknown. This record comes from a study of T cells in Graves' hyperthyroidism and ophthalmopathy. Across the whole study: The blood sample was taken at first diagnosis, before treatment began.

RNA transcripts served as the template for amplifying TCR beta CDR3 regions. TCR CDR3 regions were first amplified by RT-PCR with HTBI primers. Each CDR3 protein gets one entry after TCRdb re-called the multiplex PCR reads with MiXCR. The sample comprises approximately 870,000 distinct CDR3 sequences, roughly 40% of which are singletons, and more than 7% rests with the top ten. Exclusion of patients followed from uncontrolled infection, other autoimmune disease, pregnancy or lactation. The CDR3 loop spans 14 amino acids. Germline V gives CDR1 SGHTA, CDR2 FQGTGA. Study conclusions and caveats: Clonotypes that were expanded in thyroid above 0.001 mostly appeared in blood too.

The sample taken for sequencing was blood. The V call is TRBV7-3, the J call TRBJ2-7; 13 nucleotides line up with TRBD2. The end of the DNA fits TRBJ2-1 better, so the J call may be wrong. The TCR comes from a man aged 18-30 years with Graves' hyperthyroidism. The CDR3 DNA reads TGTGCCAGCAGCTATGGACTAGCGGGAGATGAGCAGTTCTTC. It is translated as CASSYGLAGDEQFF.